This entry lists 5 T cell receptor beta chains sequenced from one sample in a study of patients and donors after allogeneic stem cell transplantation. TCRdb re-called the RT-PCR reads through MiXCR, storing one row per CDR3 protein. The profile shows more than 850,000 distinct CDR3 sequences, roughly 18% of them singletons. Source material: blood, either unsorted or a sorted T cell fraction (not recorded which). The receptors were sampled from a human donor who was either an allogeneic HSCT recipient or a stem cell or donor lymphocyte infusion donor (not recorded which). It is not recorded whose cells these are; they may come from a transplant donor.

There are a few counts of this clonotype. V and J are TRBV12-3 or TRBV12-4 and TRBJ2-5, with D unresolved. Trimming left V 6 bases short and J 1 base short, with 9 bases between. The CDR3 has 13 residues. The CDR3 protein is CASRPKPQETQYF. The CDR3 DNA is TGTGCCAGCAGACCGAAACCCCAAGAGACCCAGTACTTC.

The V and J genes are TRBV5-1 and TRBJ2-4; 7 nucleotides align to TRBD2. The CDR3 spans 11 residues. Germline lookup yields CDR1 SGHRS and CDR2 YFSETQ. The J segment lost 8 bases and the V segment lost 6 bases, leaving 2 bases of the junction unmatched. The CDR3 DNA is TGCGCCAGCACGGGAGGAGACATTCAGTACTTC. This translates into CASTGGDIQYF.

The chain employs TRBV4-1 and TRBJ1-3; possible D gene TRBD1, 5 bases. Per germline, CDR1 MGHRA and CDR2 YSYEKL. Trimming took 2 bases from V and 0 from J, leaving 14 bases between them. The CDR3 extends over 17 amino acids. CDR3 sequence: CASSQSWGIRSGNTIYF. For the CDR3, the DNA is TGCGCCAGCAGCCAATCTTGGGGCATTCGCTCTGGAAACACCATATATTTT.

The chain links TRBV5-1 to TRBJ2-7, with D perhaps assigned TRBD1 or TRBD2 (6 bases each). Germline V lookup: CDR1 SGHRS, CDR2 YFSETQ. There are 17 residues in the CDR3. Trimming shortened V by 2 bases and J by 8 bases, and 26 bases separated the two germline ends. The DNA for the CDR3 is TGCGCCAGCAGCTTAAGGAGTCGGTCAGGGGCGGGGTACAAGCAGTACTTC. The encoded protein is CASSLRSRSGAGYKQYF.

This clonotype was recorded once. The rearrangement joins TRBV10-3 to TRBJ2-3; 8 positions agree with TRBD2. The J segment lost 4 bases and the V segment lost 10 bases, leaving 13 bases of the junction unmatched. Germline V gives CDR1 ENHRY, CDR2 SYGVKD. This CDR3 is 15 amino acids long. The CDR3 DNA reads TGTGCCAGTCTCCCGCGGGGGGATTTTCCAGATACGCAGTATTTT. Translating it yields CASLPRGDFPDTQYF.